This T cell receptor (beta chain) was sequenced for a study of vaccination and CD4 T cells after COVID-19. Sequenced with the Oncomine TCR Beta short-read assay was DNA taken from cultured CD4+ T cells. One entry per CDR3 protein, called by TCRdb with MiXCR from the PCR reads. The sample includes approximately 17,000 distinct CDR3 sequences, 52% seen only once; the top ten take approximately 17%. With regard to this clonotype: Its antigen is not identified.

Time point: late sampling 161 to 241 days after vaccination in three convalescent patients. Treatment given: roughly ten-day PBMC culture with coronavirus spike peptide pools or control peptides (ViraFEST assay). Points from the study as a whole: Of the reactive clones in convalescent patients, a median about 85% showed up only post-vaccination. Convalescent patients had 304 of 307 vaccine-specific clones showing spike mono-reactivity.

Germline CDR1 reads SGHTA; CDR2 reads FQGNSA. V was pared by 5 bases and J by 6 bases, with 11 bases between. This CDR3 region has 12 residues. J is TRBJ2-7 and V is TRBV7-2; D is unresolved. The clonotype comes from a human donor who had recovered from COVID-19. The sequences come from CD4+ T cells from blood, cultured in vitro, collected about 7 months after SARS-CoV-2 vaccination. CDR3 in DNA: TGTGCCAGCAGCGCATTTTACGGCGAGCAGTACTTC. As protein: CASSAFYGEQYF.